The clone carrying this T cell receptor (beta chain) showed up just once. Its antigen is currently unknown. This record belongs to a study of cytotoxic CD8 clonotypes in ibrutinib-treated CLL. Study at large: Patients: roughly 11 relapsed/refractory, approximately 15 treatment-naive, 17 IGHV unmutated. Each sample contained, on average, approximately 270,000 productive templates and some 90,000 productive rearrangements. The study's findings and limits: Higher circulating CD8+ T-cell counts strongly accompanied higher baseline clonality, above age-matched healthy donors.

V lost 1 base and J lost 5, with 27 bases in between. The CDR3 runs to 19 residues. CDR1 and CDR2 (germline): LNHNV, YYDKDF (reference sequence). Using immunoSEQ multiplex PCR, the repertoire was profiled, and TCRdb retains in-frame clones only, with some absent. The repertoire holds roughly 60,000 clones, with approximately 75% as singletons. Sequenced material: PBMCs, taken after 12 months of ibrutinib treatment. The V and J genes are TRBV15 and TRBJ2-7, with D tentatively TRBD2 (5 bases). The receptor's source is a human donor with chronic lymphocytic leukemia. The CDR3: CATSRARPGETEKGDEQYF. In DNA, the CDR3 is TGTGCCACCAGCAGAGCTCGGCCCGGGGAGACGGAAAAGGGAGACGAGCAGTACTTC.